This entry describes one T cell receptor (beta chain). Its specificity is unknown. This sample was taken from a study of shared clonotypes between healthy human individuals. This CDR3 has 19 residues. The V gene's germline CDR1 is SGHTA and CDR2 FQGNSA. J lost 2 bases, V lost 3 bases, and 13 bases had no gene match. CD8 cells classed as naive were CD45RO-negative and positively selected for CCR7, excluding terminally differentiated effector memory CD45RA+ cells. Produced via immunoSEQ multiplex PCR; TCRdb's table is partial and in-frame only. Here the sample spans fewer than 800,000 clones, about 91% being singletons. Whole-study results and caveats: The study found about 5% of naive CD4 clonotypes shared across a few donors. Sharing of clonotypes among donors was expected to vary with sequencing depth. Naive subsets generally exceeded memory subsets in estimated richness.

This sequence originates from a man aged 25-40 years in good health. The rearrangement links TRBV7-2 to TRBJ2-6; the match to TRBD2 covers 7 bases. Sample: naive CD8+ T cells sorted from blood. CDR3 sequence (DNA): TGTGCCAGCAGCTTTTTTTTTGCGGGAGAACCCCCTGGGGCCAACGTCCTGACTTTC. Translation: CASSFFFAGEPPGANVLTF.